The rows below give T cell receptor beta chains drawn from one sample of a study of T cells in localized non-small cell lung cancer. Profiled with immunoSEQ multiplex PCR; TCRdb holds only in-frame clones, not every one. The sample holds about 40,000 clones, roughly 86% seen once. The material was peripheral blood, obtained before any cancer treatment. The source of these receptors is a man between 18 and 50 years old with stage I lung adenocarcinoma. Each CDR3 is given with its conserved first and last residue. Rows may omit the clone size; those that give it use once, few, many or a size class.

TRBJ2-3 TRBV14 - CASSQEAGGTTSTDTQYF
TRBJ1-5 TRBV5-5 - CASSSGPSNQPQHF
TRBJ2-5 TRBV15 once CATSKVGAGGQETQYF
TRBJ2-5 TRBV9 once CASSVAGLDQETQYF
TRBJ1-3 TRBV2 once CASMVRGQDTIYF
TRBJ2-2 TRBV5-1 - CASSLVILAGTGELFF
TRBJ2-5 TRBV2 - CASSADRARETQYF
TRBJ2-5 TRBV5-5 - CASSSGTGNKETQYF
TRBJ2-5 TRBV27 - CASSLTARVQETQYF
TRBJ2-1 TRBV18 - CASSAGTVNNEQFF
TRBJ1-5 TRBV30 once CAWSLGSNQPQHF
TRBJ1-5 TRBV28 - CASSIPGQGRTQPQHF
TRBJ2-7 TRBV12-5 - CASGASRSYEQYF
TRBJ2-7 TRBV18 - CASSPPYHTSGGAGEQYF
TRBJ1-4 TRBV12-2 - CASRLVFRCLEGLFF
TRBJ2-2 TRBV7-9 - CASSLALGAGELFF
TRBJ1-2 TRBV12-5 - CASGAGTGGGYTF
TRBJ1-2 TRBV6-6 - CASRRTGGEAFDTF
TRBJ1-5 TRBV6-6 - CASSWTLTGQPQHF
TRBJ1-1 TRBV12-5 - CASGLALSGNTEAFF
TRBJ2-1 TRBV7-3 few CASRTGGGYNEQFF
TRBJ1-6 TRBV19 few CASSIGTENSPLHF
TRBJ1-2 TRBV27 few CASSRSPAGDGYTF
TRBJ1-6 TRBV6-1 - CASSEYFQGNSPLHF
TRBJ2-7 TRBV6-1 - CASSPRTDSYEQYF
TRBJ2-7 TRBV18 - CASSPGQGVDYEQYF
TRBJ1-1 TRBV19 few CASSPSISTEAFF
TRBJ1-2 TRBV18 - CASSPRTGDVNYGYTF
TRBJ2-3 TRBV7-3 once CASSFRDPSDTQYF
TRBJ2-3 TRBV30 - CAWSWGGTDTQYF
TRBJ2-3 TRBV7-2 - CASSLVGQTDTQYF
TRBJ1-6 TRBV4-1 few CASSLRDGNSPLHF
TRBJ2-5 TRBV19 - CASSPLGAGETQYF
TRBJ2-7 TRBV28 - CASSVIGGGRYEQYF
TRBJ1-5 TRBV7-6 - CASSPGVSNQPQHF
TRBJ2-3 TRBV19 - CASRGGRTSGGADTQYF
TRBJ2-5 TRBV7-2 - CASSLALGGGVQETQYF
TRBJ2-1 TRBV5-1 - CASTTRTGDNEQFF
TRBJ1-1 TRBV4-2 - CASSQEGNRGTEAFF
TRBJ1-1 TRBV29-1 - CSVGIYFGQRPENTEAFF
TRBJ1-5 TRBV4-1 once CASSQDWRTDRNQPQHF
TRBJ2-5 TRBV5-1 - CASSRLQETQYF
TRBJ1-3 TRBV28 - CASTPLRGIGNTIYF
TRBJ1-1 TRBV5-4 - CASSLQGMNTEAFF
TRBJ2-2 TRBV9 - CASSGAPGTRYDTGELFF
TRBJ2-7 TRBV14 once CASSQDRGGEQYF
TRBJ1-2 TRBV30 - CAWTRDRGSYTF
TRBJ2-4 TRBV4-2 - CASSQPSGGAKNIQYF
TRBJ1-1 TRBV6-1 - CASRDHGGAGTEAFF
TRBJ1-1 TRBV12-5 medium-sized CASGLAGQGTGTEAFF
TRBJ2-2 TRBV7-2 - CASSLGGVNTGELFF
TRBJ2-7 TRBV11-2 - CASSPDRFYEQYF
TRBJ2-7 TRBV29-1 once CSVRGGSREQYF
TRBJ2-1 TRBV7-3 - CASSYFGGSSYNEQFF
TRBJ2-7 TRBV25-1 - CASTPRGKAYEQYF
TRBJ1-1 TRBV10-3 - CAISESTGVEAFF
TRBJ1-4 TRBV18 - CASSLSVREKLFF
TRBJ1-4 TRBV5-4 - CASSLGPGHYEKLFF